The clone carrying this TCR beta chain showed up just a few times. For repertoire sequencing, the TCR beta CDR3 regions were amplified from RNA transcripts. First-round RT-PCR with HTBI primers preceded a second-round multiplex PCR. One entry per CDR3 protein results from TCRdb running MiXCR on the multiplex PCR reads. Of over a million distinct CDR3 sequences listed, about 35% are singletons. The sample is drawn from a study of Graves' ophthalmopathy and Graves' hyperthyroidism. Looking at the study overall: Stable hyperthyroid donors showed no ophthalmopathy during 18 months follow-up.

This CDR3 has 14 amino acids. Per germline, CDR1 SNHLY and CDR2 FYNNEI. J lost 8 bases, V lost 7 bases, and 8 bases had no gene match. The chain joins TRBV2 to TRBJ2-1; 10 positions agree with TRBD2. Sequencing was performed on peripheral blood or thyroid tissue (not recorded which). This sequence originates from an adult man with Graves' hyperthyroidism. CDR3 sequence: CASNPSGSRDEQFF. The CDR3 DNA sequence: TGTGCCAGCAATCCTAGCGGGAGCAGGGATGAGCAGTTCTTC.